These 11 T cell receptor beta chains share one sample of origin, sequenced in a study of T cells in Graves' hyperthyroidism and ophthalmopathy (dated by TCRdb to 2018 to 2020). Libraries came from multiplex PCR. This sample was sequenced with an Illumina HiSeq 2000. Amplification of TCR beta CDR3 regions was carried out from RNA transcripts. The first round of RT-PCR for the TCR CDR3 was performed with the HTBI primer set and the Qiagen OneStep RT-PCR kit. TCRdb reworked the public reads: Q25 trimming with fastp, MiXCR clone assembly, productive beta chains retained. Records with the same CDR3 protein are collapsed into one entry carrying the most frequent genes and DNA. Present in this sample are 450,000 to 650,000 distinct CDR3 sequences, 14% of which were seen just once. The ten largest clones represent roughly 7.7% of the sample. The sequenced material came from blood. The receptors here all came from a woman aged 18-35 years with Graves' ophthalmopathy.

In this sample, this clonotype turned up many times. In DNA form, the CDR3 reads TGTGCCAGCAGCCCCGCACTAGCGACCGGGGAGCTGTTTTTT. This encodes CASSPALATGELFF. V usage is TRBV11-2 and J usage is TRBJ2-2, with TRBD2 matching over 7 bases. The CDR3 runs to 14 residues. CDR1 is SGHAT and CDR2 is FQNNGV in the germline V gene. Germline trimming cut 5 bases from V and 5 bases from J; bases unmatched to any gene: 5.

In its sample, this clonotype was seen many times. The rearrangement links TRBV7-2 to TRBJ2-5; D could derive from TRBD1 or TRBD2 (5 bases each). V lost 5 bases, J lost 2 bases, and 12 bases lay in between. The CDR3 consists of 14 residues. Germline CDR1 and CDR2: SGHTA and FQGNSA. Written as DNA, the CDR3 is TGTGCCAGCAGCGACTATGGGGCACAAGAGACCCAGTACTTC. It yields the protein CASSDYGAQETQYF.

There are many counts of this clonotype. J is TRBJ1-3 and V is TRBV12-3 or TRBV12-4; D not certain. The CDR3 runs to 15 residues. V gave up 6 bases and J gave up 0 bases, with 12 bases separating them. The CDR3 DNA sequence: TGTGCCAGCAGCCCGCCAAGTTTCTCTGGAAACACCATATATTTT. As protein: CASSPPSFSGNTIYF.

V is TRBV10-3 and J is TRBJ2-5; perhaps TRBD1 as D (7 bases). The ends were cut back, 10 bases at V and 5 bases at J, with 17 bases in the middle. CDR1 and CDR2 from the germline V gene are ENHRY and SYGVKD. This CDR3 is built from 13 residues. The CDR3 DNA sequence: TGTGCCACGGGAGACAGGGAGGAGGAGACCCAGTACTTC. Its translation: CATGDREEETQYF.

This clonotype was seen repeatedly, ten times or more. This chain connects TRBV7-3 to TRBJ2-3; maybe TRBD2 (5 bases). V was clipped by 6 bases and J by 2 bases, with 15 bases between them. The V gene's germline CDR1 is SGHTA and CDR2 FQGTGA. This CDR3 has 15 amino acids. CDR3 nucleotides: TGTGCCAGCAGGATAAGCTGGGAGCTCACAGATACGCAGTATTTT. Protein: CASRISWELTDTQYF. The whole variable domain, remainder taken from reference TRBV7-3 and TRBJ2-3, is GAGVSQTPSNKVTEKGKYVELRCDPISGHTALYWYRQSLGQGPEFLIYFQGTGAADDSGLPNDRFFAVRPEGSVSTLKIQRTERGDSAVYLCASRISWELTDTQYFGPGTRLTVL.

The sample holds many counts of this clonotype. V and J are TRBV3-1 and TRBJ2-5; D might be TRBD1 or TRBD2, each matching 6 bases. Deletions cut 0 bases from V and 1 base from J, with 21 bases between. CDR1 and CDR2 (germline): LGHDT, YNNKEL (reference sequence). The CDR3 length is 19 residues. The CDR3 here is CASSQDGAWRGVAQETQYF. CDR3 nucleotide sequence: TGTGCCAGCAGCCAAGATGGGGCCTGGAGGGGGGTAGCCCAAGAGACCCAGTACTTC.

V is TRBV19 and J is TRBJ2-1, with 8 bases that match TRBD2. V shed 1 base, J shed 5 bases, and the junction held 1 base outside the gene matches. This CDR3 has 14 amino acids. Germline CDR1 is LNHDA and CDR2 is SQIVND (reference sequence). The DNA for the CDR3 is TGTGCCAGTAGTATAGTAGCGGGGAACAATGAGCAGTTCTTC. Encoded protein: CASSIVAGNNEQFF.

Comments on this clonotype: This may arise from a read error, as a much more abundant clone is one base away. The chain is built from TRBV6-2 or TRBV6-3 and TRBJ2-7; D is possibly TRBD2 (5 bases). Germline V gives CDR1 MNHEY, CDR2 SVGEGT. This CDR3 region has 14 residues. Trimming pared 11 bases from V and 0 bases from J, leaving 17 bases between. The CDR3 region is CAGRRADYSYEQYF. The CDR3, as DNA: TGTGCCGGTCGGCGGGCAGATTACTCCTACGAGCAGTACTTC.

CDR3 sequence: CSGTSGLMSSYNEQFF. For the CDR3, the DNA is TGCAGTGGGACTAGCGGGCTAATGAGCTCCTACAATGAGCAGTTCTTC. The V and J genes are TRBV20-1 and TRBJ2-1; 11 bases agree with TRBD2. J was trimmed by 0 bases and V by 7 bases; bases with no gene match: 8. CDR1 and CDR2 from the germline V gene are DFQATT and SNEGSKA (reference sequence). The CDR3 contains 16 residues.

In this sample, this clonotype turned up many times. The CDR3 sequence: CSAPDNSYEQYF. CDR3 bases: TGCAGTGCTCCAGACAACTCCTACGAGCAGTACTTC. The rearrangement joins TRBV20-1 to TRBJ2-7; D not resolved. The CDR3 runs 12 residues. CDR1 is DFQATT and CDR2 is SNEGSKA in the germline V gene (reference sequence). Between the trimmed V and J ends, which lost 5 bases and 0 bases, there was a span of 8 bases.

This clonotype has a handful of counts. A read error may account for a junction end that differs from germline. The V gene is TRBV19, the J gene TRBJ2-2, with 13 positions matching TRBD2. Germline CDR1 is LNHDA and CDR2 is SQIVND (reference sequence). CDR3 length: 16 residues. The DNA of the CDR3 is TGTGCCAGTAGTATCCGGACTAGCGGGAGTCGCGGGGAGCTGTTTTTC. It is translated as CASSIRTSGSRGELFF. Full variable domain (remainder filled in from reference TRBV19 and TRBJ2-2): DGGITQSPKYLFRKEGQNVTLSCEQNLNHDAMYWYRQDPGQGLRLIYYSQIVNDFQKGDIAEGYSVSREKKESFPLTVTSAQKNPTAFYLCASSIRTSGSRGELFFGEGSRLTVL.